A single TCR beta chain is shown here with its context. The antigen is unknown. The TCR-sequenced patients were a few responders to pembrolizumab. These data come from a study of PD-1 blockade in mismatch repair-deficient tumors. Study-wide points: Tumor-resident clones, often undetectable pretreatment in blood, expanded then contracted after pembrolizumab.

The assay was immunoSEQ multiplex PCR, and TCRdb's table has in-frame clones only and misses some. The table includes 77,000 or so clones, roughly 80% detected once. The sequenced sample was peripheral blood, obtained 44 weeks after starting pembrolizumab. The sequence was collected from an adult with mismatch repair-deficient cancer.

CDR3 protein: CASSLWAQETQYF. CDR3 in DNA: TGTGCCAGCAGTTTGTGGGCCCAAGAGACCCAGTACTTC. V gene TRBV27 combines with J gene TRBJ2-7; no definite D call. Near its end, the DNA agrees better with TRBJ2-5, so the J call may be wrong. This CDR3 comprises 13 residues. Germline CDR1 reads MNHEY; CDR2 reads SMNVEV (reference sequence).